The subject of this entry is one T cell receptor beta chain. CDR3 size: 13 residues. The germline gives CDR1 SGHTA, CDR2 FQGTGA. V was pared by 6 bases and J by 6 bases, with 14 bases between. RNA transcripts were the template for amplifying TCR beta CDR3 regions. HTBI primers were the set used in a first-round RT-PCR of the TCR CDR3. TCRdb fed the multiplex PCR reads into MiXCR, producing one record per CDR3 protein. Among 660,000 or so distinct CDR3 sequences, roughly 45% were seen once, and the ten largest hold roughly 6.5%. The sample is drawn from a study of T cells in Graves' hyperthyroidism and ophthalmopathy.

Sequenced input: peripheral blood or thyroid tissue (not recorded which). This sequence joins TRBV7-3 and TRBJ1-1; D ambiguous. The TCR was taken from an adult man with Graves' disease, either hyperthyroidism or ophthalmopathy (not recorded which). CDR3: CASSLFLLAEAFF. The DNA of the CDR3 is TGTGCCAGCAGTTTATTTCTGCTCGCTGAAGCTTTCTTT.